Listed below are T cell receptor beta chains from one sample, sequenced in a study of blood T cell repertoires in COVID-19. Here immunoSEQ multiplex PCR was the method, and the copy in TCRdb shows in-frame clones only, minus some. The sample yields a few hundred thousand clones, around 82% seen once. The specimen sequenced was peripheral blood. The receptors here all came from a human donor in a cohort sampled during active COVID-19. Both conserved end residues are part of each CDR3. The D gene is left open where the match is weak. Clone size is shown for a subset of rows, as once, few, many or a class of expanded clone.

clone size: -; V gene: TRBV6-4; D gene: -; J gene: TRBJ1-2; CDR3 protein: CASSVAANYGYTF; CDR3 DNA: TGTGCCAGCAGTGTCGCAGCTAACTATGGCTACACCTTC
clone size: -; V gene: TRBV10-3; D gene: -; J gene: TRBJ2-2; CDR3 protein: CAISPKGAGELFF; CDR3 DNA: TGTGCCATCAGCCCCAAGGGGGCCGGGGAGCTGTTTTTT
clone size: -; V gene: TRBV7-2; D gene: TRBD2; J gene: TRBJ2-5; CDR3 protein: CASSNLAGGQETQYF; CDR3 DNA: TGTGCCAGCAGCAACTTAGCGGGGGGGCAAGAGACCCAGTACTTC
clone size: -; V gene: TRBV2; D gene: TRBD1; J gene: TRBJ1-4; CDR3 protein: CASSPDRGGEKLFF; CDR3 DNA: TGTGCCAGCAGTCCGGACAGGGGTGGCGAAAAACTGTTTTTT
clone size: -; V gene: TRBV9; D gene: TRBD1; J gene: TRBJ1-4; CDR3 protein: CASSVGTGVVNEKLFF; CDR3 DNA: TGTGCCAGCAGCGTCGGGACAGGGGTTGTCAATGAAAAACTGTTTTTT
clone size: -; V gene: TRBV5-1; D gene: -; J gene: TRBJ1-5; CDR3 protein: CASSLSGGGYQPQHF; CDR3 DNA: TGCGCCAGCAGCTTGAGTGGCGGGGGCTATCAGCCCCAGCATTTT
clone size: -; V gene: TRBV7-2; D gene: TRBD1; J gene: TRBJ1-2; CDR3 protein: CASSLKTGERYGYTF; CDR3 DNA: TGTGCCAGCAGCTTAAAGACAGGGGAACGCTATGGCTACACCTTC
clone size: -; V gene: TRBV7-2; D gene: -; J gene: TRBJ2-1; CDR3 protein: CASSLGGVFNEQFF; CDR3 DNA: TGTGCCAGCAGCTTAGGAGGTGTTTTCAATGAGCAGTTCTTC
clone size: -; V gene: TRBV6-2/TRBV6-3; D gene: TRBD1; J gene: TRBJ2-1; CDR3 protein: CASSQIGDSNEQFF; CDR3 DNA: TGTGCCAGCAGCCAGATAGGGGACAGTAATGAGCAGTTCTTC
clone size: -; V gene: TRBV9; D gene: -; J gene: TRBJ2-4; CDR3 protein: CASSPPGGRDIQYF; CDR3 DNA: TGTGCCAGCAGCCCCCCTGGGGGCCGTGACATTCAGTACTTC
clone size: -; V gene: TRBV21-1; D gene: -; J gene: TRBJ1-1; CDR3 protein: CASSKWATGGARTEAFF; CDR3 DNA: TGTGCCAGCAGCAAATGGGCCACAGGGGGCGCGCGGACTGAAGCTTTCTTT
clone size: -; V gene: TRBV19; D gene: -; J gene: TRBJ1-3; CDR3 protein: CASSTGISGNTIYF; CDR3 DNA: TGTGCCAGTAGTACGGGAATCTCTGGAAACACCATATATTTT
clone size: -; V gene: TRBV28; D gene: -; J gene: TRBJ1-2; CDR3 protein: CASSLIAPGGYTF; CDR3 DNA: TGTGCCAGCAGTTTAATAGCGCCTGGGGGCTACACCTTC
clone size: -; V gene: TRBV7-3; D gene: -; J gene: TRBJ2-1; CDR3 protein: CASSSGAYNEQFF; CDR3 DNA: TGTGCCAGCAGCTCTGGGGCGTACAATGAGCAGTTCTTC
clone size: -; V gene: TRBV13; D gene: TRBD1; J gene: TRBJ2-2; CDR3 protein: CASSSTGGTGELFF; CDR3 DNA: TGTGCCAGCAGCTCTACAGGGGGCACCGGGGAGCTGTTTTTT
clone size: -; V gene: TRBV28; D gene: -; J gene: TRBJ2-5; CDR3 protein: CASSVPEETQYF; CDR3 DNA: TGTGCCAGCAGTGTCCCAGAAGAGACCCAGTACTTC
clone size: few; V gene: TRBV10-3; D gene: -; J gene: TRBJ2-7; CDR3 protein: CACSQGGSEQYF; CDR3 DNA: TGTGCCTGTTCCCAGGGAGGTAGCGAGCAGTACTTC
clone size: few; V gene: TRBV28; D gene: -; J gene: TRBJ1-5; CDR3 protein: CASSLRGGPQHF; CDR3 DNA: TGTGCCAGCAGTTTAAGGGGTGGGCCCCAGCATTTT
clone size: once; V gene: TRBV5-4; D gene: TRBD2; J gene: TRBJ2-6; CDR3 protein: CASSLGLAGSGANVLTF; CDR3 DNA: TGTGCCAGCAGCTTGGGACTAGCGGGCTCTGGGGCCAACGTCCTGACTTTC
clone size: once; V gene: TRBV15; D gene: -; J gene: TRBJ2-2; CDR3 protein: CATSRDGLASGELFF; CDR3 DNA: TGTGCCACCAGCAGAGATGGGCTAGCTAGTGGGGAGCTGTTTTTT
clone size: once; V gene: TRBV7-9; D gene: -; J gene: TRBJ2-1; CDR3 protein: CASSSRTGGHEQFF; CDR3 DNA: TGTGCCAGCAGCTCCCGGACCGGAGGGCATGAGCAGTTCTTC
clone size: -; V gene: TRBV28; D gene: -; J gene: TRBJ1-6; CDR3 protein: CASSAFGRENSPLHF; CDR3 DNA: TGTGCCAGCAGTGCCTTCGGACGGGAAAATTCACCCCTCCACTTT